Listed below are T cell receptor beta chains from one sample, sequenced in a study of blood T cell repertoires in COVID-19. Generated by immunoSEQ multiplex PCR, the TCRdb table keeps only in-frame clones and is missing some. The data show about 210,000 clones, under 85% seen once. Sequenced: peripheral blood. The receptors stem from a woman aged 80 or over with COVID-19, enrolled during active disease. Both conserved end residues are part of each CDR3. A D gene is named only where the DNA matches it firmly. Size tells how often a clone was seen (once, few, many) or the class of an expanded clone, and some rows leave it out.

CDR3 DNA: TGCGCCAGCAGCTTGGGACAGGTTAGATCTGAAGCTTTCTTT
CDR3 protein: CASSLGQVRSEAFF
V gene: TRBV5-1
D gene: -
clone size: -
J gene: TRBJ1-1
CDR3 length: 14

CDR3 DNA: TGTGCCACGACCCGACTAGCGGGGGTGGAGACCCAGTACTTC
CDR3 protein: CATTRLAGVETQYF
V gene: TRBV6-5
D gene: TRBD2
clone size: -
J gene: TRBJ2-5
CDR3 length: 14

CDR3 DNA: TGTGCCAGCAGCACAAGGGGAGGTCAAGATACGCAGTATTTT
CDR3 protein: CASSTRGGQDTQYF
V gene: TRBV9
D gene: -
clone size: -
J gene: TRBJ2-3
CDR3 length: 14

CDR3 DNA: TGTGCCAGCAGCTCGACAGGGGAGATGAATACGCAGTATTTT
CDR3 protein: CASSSTGEMNTQYF
V gene: TRBV7-3
D gene: TRBD1
clone size: few
J gene: TRBJ2-3
CDR3 length: 14

CDR3 DNA: TGTGCCAGCAGCCCCCCGGGGGGGAGTGAGCAGTTCTTC
CDR3 protein: CASSPPGGSEQFF
V gene: TRBV11-2
D gene: TRBD2
clone size: -
J gene: TRBJ2-1
CDR3 length: 13

CDR3 DNA: TGTGCCAGCTCAGCGACTAGCGGTTTCTACAATGAGCAGTTCTTC
CDR3 protein: CASSATSGFYNEQFF
V gene: TRBV18
D gene: TRBD2
clone size: -
J gene: TRBJ2-1
CDR3 length: 15

CDR3 DNA: TGTGCCAGCAGTGCCGACATGATCTATGGCTACACCTTC
CDR3 protein: CASSADMIYGYTF
V gene: TRBV12-3/TRBV12-4
D gene: -
clone size: -
J gene: TRBJ1-2
CDR3 length: 13

CDR3 DNA: TGTGCCAGCAGCCCCCGCGGGGGGCCCCCAGATACGCAGTATTTT
CDR3 protein: CASSPRGGPPDTQYF
V gene: TRBV9
D gene: TRBD2
clone size: few
J gene: TRBJ2-3
CDR3 length: 15

CDR3 DNA: TGTGCCAGCAGCGCCCAGGGGACAGTCAATTCACCCCTCCACTTT
CDR3 protein: CASSAQGTVNSPLHF
V gene: TRBV9
D gene: TRBD1
clone size: once
J gene: TRBJ1-6
CDR3 length: 15

CDR3 DNA: TGTGCCAGCAGGGACATTCTCTCCTACAATGAGCAGTTCTTC
CDR3 protein: CASRDILSYNEQFF
V gene: TRBV28
D gene: -
clone size: -
J gene: TRBJ2-1
CDR3 length: 14

CDR3 DNA: TGTGCCAGCAGTTCCCAGACCCCCAGCCGCGGGGAGAATGGCTACACCTTC
CDR3 protein: CASSSQTPSRGENGYTF
V gene: TRBV28
D gene: -
clone size: -
J gene: TRBJ1-2
CDR3 length: 17

CDR3 DNA: TGTGCCAGCAGCTTAACCGTGGGGAGCACTGAAGCTTTCTTT
CDR3 protein: CASSLTVGSTEAFF
V gene: TRBV5-5
D gene: -
clone size: -
J gene: TRBJ1-1
CDR3 length: 14

CDR3 DNA: TGCGCCAGCCAACGAAGGGGACAGAACTATGGCTACACCTTC
CDR3 protein: CASQRRGQNYGYTF
V gene: TRBV10-2
D gene: TRBD1
clone size: few
J gene: TRBJ1-2
CDR3 length: 14

CDR3 DNA: TGTGCCAGTACCCCCTCGGGGGGCGAGTATAATTCACCCCTCCACTTT
CDR3 protein: CASTPSGGEYNSPLHF
V gene: TRBV19
D gene: -
clone size: -
J gene: TRBJ1-6
CDR3 length: 16

CDR3 DNA: TGTGCCAGCAGCATCCCGTCGAGACAAGAGACCCAGTACTTC
CDR3 protein: CASSIPSRQETQYF
V gene: TRBV3-1/TRBV3-2
D gene: -
clone size: -
J gene: TRBJ2-5
CDR3 length: 14

CDR3 DNA: TGCAGTGCTAGTCATAAAGGGGGCGATACGCAGTATTTT
CDR3 protein: CSASHKGGDTQYF
V gene: TRBV20-1
D gene: TRBD1
clone size: -
J gene: TRBJ2-3
CDR3 length: 13

CDR3 DNA: TGTGCCAGCAGCCGGGCCGGGGTTAGCAATCAGCCCCAGCATTTT
CDR3 protein: CASSRAGVSNQPQHF
V gene: TRBV6-2/TRBV6-3
D gene: -
clone size: -
J gene: TRBJ1-5
CDR3 length: 15

CDR3 DNA: TGTGCCAGCAGTGAAGCTCCAGGGTGGGGCGAGCAGTACTTC
CDR3 protein: CASSEAPGWGEQYF
V gene: TRBV6-1
D gene: -
clone size: -
J gene: TRBJ2-7
CDR3 length: 14

CDR3 DNA: TGTGCCAGCAGCCTCGACAGAGGGGAGCTGTTTTTT
CDR3 protein: CASSLDRGELFF
V gene: TRBV11-1
D gene: -
clone size: -
J gene: TRBJ2-2
CDR3 length: 12

CDR3 DNA: TGTGCCAGCAGTGAAAAACCTCCTTACTACTCTGGAAACACCATATATTTT
CDR3 protein: CASSEKPPYYSGNTIYF
V gene: TRBV6-1
D gene: -
clone size: -
J gene: TRBJ1-3
CDR3 length: 17

CDR3 DNA: TGTGCCATCAGGGCAAACTCTGGAAACACCATATATTTT
CDR3 protein: CAIRANSGNTIYF
V gene: TRBV10-3
D gene: -
clone size: -
J gene: TRBJ1-3
CDR3 length: 13

CDR3 DNA: TGTGCCAGCTCACCAGATTCGGGGTTGGTCTTTGGCTACACCTTC
CDR3 protein: CASSPDSGLVFGYTF
V gene: TRBV18
D gene: -
clone size: -
J gene: TRBJ1-2
CDR3 length: 15

CDR3 DNA: TGTGCCAGCGCACAGGAGGGTCAAAGCAATCAGCCCCAGCATTTT
CDR3 protein: CASAQEGQSNQPQHF
V gene: TRBV6-5
D gene: -
clone size: once
J gene: TRBJ1-5
CDR3 length: 15

CDR3 DNA: TGTGCCAGCAGTTTCGGGGGGCGTCGGGGTCAGCCCCAGCATTTT
CDR3 protein: CASSFGGRRGQPQHF
V gene: TRBV28
D gene: -
clone size: -
J gene: TRBJ1-5
CDR3 length: 15

CDR3 DNA: TGCGCCAGCAGCGCCTACCGGGACAGGCTTTCACCCCTCCACTTT
CDR3 protein: CASSAYRDRLSPLHF
V gene: TRBV5-1
D gene: TRBD1
clone size: -
J gene: TRBJ1-6
CDR3 length: 15

CDR3 DNA: TGTGCCAGCAATGGACTAGCAACAGATACGCAGTATTTT
CDR3 protein: CASNGLATDTQYF
V gene: TRBV11-2
D gene: TRBD2
clone size: -
J gene: TRBJ2-3
CDR3 length: 13

CDR3 DNA: TGTGCCAGCAGCCCCCGAGACAGGGGTTACGAGCAGTACTTC
CDR3 protein: CASSPRDRGYEQYF
V gene: TRBV13
D gene: TRBD1
clone size: few
J gene: TRBJ2-7
CDR3 length: 14

CDR3 DNA: TGTGCCAGCAGTTTAGAAAGAGGTAATCAGCCCCAGCATTTT
CDR3 protein: CASSLERGNQPQHF
V gene: TRBV28
D gene: -
clone size: -
J gene: TRBJ1-5
CDR3 length: 14

CDR3 DNA: TGTGCCAGCAGTGATCGGGGGGCGTCCACAGATACGCAGTATTTT
CDR3 protein: CASSDRGASTDTQYF
V gene: TRBV6-1
D gene: -
clone size: -
J gene: TRBJ2-3
CDR3 length: 15

CDR3 DNA: TGTGCCAGCAGCTCGCGACAGGGGGGAGACACGCAGTATTTT
CDR3 protein: CASSSRQGGDTQYF
V gene: TRBV7-3
D gene: TRBD1
clone size: -
J gene: TRBJ2-3
CDR3 length: 14

CDR3 DNA: TGTGCCAGCAGTTTATACAGGGGGCGAGGCACGCAGTATTTT
CDR3 protein: CASSLYRGRGTQYF
V gene: TRBV28
D gene: TRBD1
clone size: -
J gene: TRBJ2-3
CDR3 length: 14

CDR3 DNA: TGTGCCAGCAGCTTAGCGAGGGGGCTCGGGGAGCTGTTTTTT
CDR3 protein: CASSLARGLGELFF
V gene: TRBV7-8
D gene: TRBD1
clone size: -
J gene: TRBJ2-2
CDR3 length: 14

CDR3 DNA: TGTGCCATCAGAGGGGGCCCCCAAAACATTCAGTACTTC
CDR3 protein: CAIRGGPQNIQYF
V gene: TRBV10-3
D gene: TRBD1
clone size: -
J gene: TRBJ2-4
CDR3 length: 13

CDR3 DNA: TGTGCCAGCAGCAGCCAGGAGGGGATGGGAAAACTGTTTTTT
CDR3 protein: CASSSQEGMGKLFF
V gene: TRBV5-5
D gene: -
clone size: -
J gene: TRBJ1-4
CDR3 length: 14

CDR3 DNA: TGTGCCAGCAGCTTAAGGCTTAGCGGGGGGGACTACGAGCAGTACTTC
CDR3 protein: CASSLRLSGGDYEQYF
V gene: TRBV7-2
D gene: TRBD2
clone size: -
J gene: TRBJ2-7
CDR3 length: 16

CDR3 DNA: TGTGCCAGCAGCTTCTCTAGCGGGAGCACCGGGGAGCTGTTTTTT
CDR3 protein: CASSFSSGSTGELFF
V gene: TRBV5-5
D gene: TRBD2
clone size: -
J gene: TRBJ2-2
CDR3 length: 15

CDR3 DNA: TGTGCCAGCAGCCAACCAGGGCACTATGGCTACACCTTC
CDR3 protein: CASSQPGHYGYTF
V gene: TRBV3-1/TRBV3-2
D gene: -
clone size: -
J gene: TRBJ1-2
CDR3 length: 13

CDR3 DNA: TGTGCCAGCAGTCGGGGGTGGAACACCGGGGAGCTGTTTTTT
CDR3 protein: CASSRGWNTGELFF
V gene: TRBV7-3
D gene: -
clone size: -
J gene: TRBJ2-2
CDR3 length: 14

CDR3 DNA: TGTGCCAGCAGTTACTCGAGGGGGGGAAATCAGCCCCAGCATTTT
CDR3 protein: CASSYSRGGNQPQHF
V gene: TRBV6-6
D gene: -
clone size: -
J gene: TRBJ1-5
CDR3 length: 15

CDR3 DNA: TGTGCCAGCTCACCACGGCGGGGTCACAACAATGAGCAGTTCTTC
CDR3 protein: CASSPRRGHNNEQFF
V gene: TRBV18
D gene: -
clone size: -
J gene: TRBJ2-1
CDR3 length: 15

CDR3 DNA: TGTGCCAGCAGCTTACAGGGGGGTCAGCCCCAGCATTTT
CDR3 protein: CASSLQGGQPQHF
V gene: TRBV5-5
D gene: TRBD1
clone size: -
J gene: TRBJ1-5
CDR3 length: 13

CDR3 DNA: TGCGCCAGCAGTATAAGCGGGAGTGGGCCTCGGGAGCAGTTCTTC
CDR3 protein: CASSISGSGPREQFF
V gene: TRBV5-1
D gene: TRBD2
clone size: -
J gene: TRBJ2-1
CDR3 length: 15

CDR3 DNA: TGCGCCAGCAGCTCAACTAGCGGGAGCTACAATGAGCAGTTCTTC
CDR3 protein: CASSSTSGSYNEQFF
V gene: TRBV5-1
D gene: TRBD2
clone size: -
J gene: TRBJ2-1
CDR3 length: 15

CDR3 DNA: TGCAGCGTTGAAGCCTTGAGGGCCGCGTACACTGAAGCTTTCTTT
CDR3 protein: CSVEALRAAYTEAFF
V gene: TRBV29-1
D gene: -
clone size: -
J gene: TRBJ1-1
CDR3 length: 15

CDR3 DNA: TGCAGTCCCTCCCCCCTCCACTTT
CDR3 protein: CSPSPLHF
V gene: TRBV20-1
D gene: -
clone size: few
J gene: TRBJ1-6
CDR3 length: 8

CDR3 DNA: TGTGCCAGCAGATTAGGGACTAGCGGGAGGTTCCAAGAGACCCAGTACTTC
CDR3 protein: CASRLGTSGRFQETQYF
V gene: TRBV28
D gene: TRBD2
clone size: -
J gene: TRBJ2-5
CDR3 length: 17

CDR3 DNA: TGTGCCAGCAGTTTAGGGGAGAACCGGGACTCCTTTATGAACACTGAAGCTTTCTTT
CDR3 protein: CASSLGENRDSFMNTEAFF
V gene: TRBV27
D gene: -
clone size: -
J gene: TRBJ1-1
CDR3 length: 19

CDR3 DNA: TGTGCCAGCAGTTTCGTGCGGACTGAAGCTTTCTTT
CDR3 protein: CASSFVRTEAFF
V gene: TRBV12-3/TRBV12-4
D gene: -
clone size: -
J gene: TRBJ1-1
CDR3 length: 12

CDR3 DNA: TGTGCCAGCAGCGACCGTCGGGGCTCTGGAAACACCATATATTTT
CDR3 protein: CASSDRRGSGNTIYF
V gene: TRBV5-4
D gene: -
clone size: -
J gene: TRBJ1-3
CDR3 length: 15

CDR3 DNA: TGTGCCAGCAGTTACCTAGCGGGCGTGGGGGAGCAGTACTTC
CDR3 protein: CASSYLAGVGEQYF
V gene: TRBV6-2/TRBV6-3
D gene: TRBD2
clone size: -
J gene: TRBJ2-7
CDR3 length: 14

CDR3 DNA: TGTGCCACCAGCCCGGGACAGATGGATACGCTTCTTCGGTATTTT
CDR3 protein: CATSPGQMDTLLRYF
V gene: TRBV15
D gene: TRBD1
clone size: -
J gene: TRBJ2-3
CDR3 length: 15

CDR3 DNA: TGTGCCAGCAGCTTAACGGGTGCGGGATCCTACGAGCAGTACTTC
CDR3 protein: CASSLTGAGSYEQYF
V gene: TRBV7-9
D gene: -
clone size: -
J gene: TRBJ2-7
CDR3 length: 15